The rows below give T cell receptor beta chains drawn from one sample of a study of blood T cell repertoires in COVID-19. The repertoire was sequenced with immunoSEQ multiplex PCR; TCRdb's copy has only in-frame clones and lacks some. The sample consists of around 400,000 clones, around 87% of them appearing once. The sample taken for sequencing was peripheral blood. Receptors originate from an older woman with COVID-19, enrolled during active disease. Both conserved end residues are part of each CDR3. Each record gives: V gene, J gene, D gene, clone size, CDR3 protein, CDR3 DNA. The D gene is left open where the match is weak. Part of the rows lack a size; the others show once, few, many or a class for expanded clones.

V: TRBV7-9; J: TRBJ2-3; D: TRBD1; size: few; CDR3: CASSRTGGDTQYF; DNA: TGTGCCAGCAGCCGTACAGGGGGAGATACGCAGTATTTT
V: TRBV6-1; J: TRBJ1-2; D: NA; size: few; CDR3: CASSEIRQNYGYTF; DNA: TGTGCCAGCAGTGAAATACGACAAAACTATGGCTACACCTTC
V: TRBV10-1; J: TRBJ1-1; D: TRBD1; size: NA; CDR3: CASSEGQGGAEAFF; DNA: TGCGCCAGCAGTGAAGGGCAGGGGGGAGCTGAAGCTTTCTTT
V: TRBV5-1; J: TRBJ2-3; D: NA; size: once; CDR3: CASSLGTDFAQYF; DNA: TGCGCCAGCAGCTTGGGCACAGATTTCGCGCAGTATTTT
V: TRBV5-1; J: TRBJ2-3; D: TRBD2; size: NA; CDR3: CASSLVLAASPDTQYF; DNA: TGCGCCAGCAGCTTGGTTCTAGCGGCGAGCCCCGATACGCAGTATTTT
V: TRBV7-8; J: TRBJ1-1; D: NA; size: NA; CDR3: CASTGMNTEAFF; DNA: TGTGCCAGCACAGGGATGAACACTGAAGCTTTCTTT
V: TRBV3-1/TRBV3-2; J: TRBJ2-3; D: TRBD2; size: NA; CDR3: CASSLGLAGADTQYF; DNA: TGTGCCAGCAGCCTGGGGCTAGCGGGGGCAGATACGCAGTATTTT
V: TRBV4-1; J: TRBJ1-4; D: NA; size: NA; CDR3: CASSQIERTNEKLFF; DNA: TGCGCCAGCAGCCAAATCGAGAGGACTAATGAAAAACTGTTTTTT
V: TRBV28; J: TRBJ2-6; D: NA; size: NA; CDR3: CASSLPGAGANVLTF; DNA: TGTGCCAGCAGTTTGCCTGGGGCCGGGGCCAACGTCCTGACTTTC
V: TRBV7-2; J: TRBJ1-5; D: NA; size: few; CDR3: CASSLPGLASQHF; DNA: TGTGCCAGCAGCCTGCCAGGGTTGGCGTCCCAGCATTTT
V: TRBV18; J: TRBJ2-1; D: TRBD2; size: NA; CDR3: CASSSTSDNNEQFF; DNA: TGTGCCAGCTCTTCCACTAGCGATAACAATGAGCAGTTCTTC
V: TRBV19; J: TRBJ1-2; D: TRBD1; size: NA; CDR3: CASSRPGWDRRRENYGYTF; DNA: TGTGCCAGTAGTCGCCCCGGATGGGACAGGAGGCGGGAGAACTATGGCTACACCTTC
V: TRBV30; J: TRBJ1-2; D: NA; size: NA; CDR3: CAWREPGQYYGYTF; DNA: TGTGCCTGGAGAGAACCGGGACAATACTATGGCTACACCTTC
V: TRBV5-1; J: TRBJ2-5; D: NA; size: NA; CDR3: CASRLVTSQETQYF; DNA: TGCGCCAGTCGACTAGTCACATCCCAAGAGACCCAGTACTTC
V: TRBV5-6; J: TRBJ1-2; D: NA; size: NA; CDR3: CASSLRTITQFYGYTF; DNA: TGTGCCAGCAGTTTGCGCACGATTACACAGTTTTATGGCTACACCTTC
V: TRBV6-4; J: TRBJ2-5; D: NA; size: once; CDR3: CASSDPPGWYQETQYF; DNA: TGTGCCAGCAGTGACCCGCCAGGGTGGTACCAAGAGACCCAGTACTTC
V: TRBV29-1; J: TRBJ1-2; D: TRBD1; size: NA; CDR3: CSVASRGQGNGDYGYTF; DNA: TGCAGCGTTGCGTCCCGCGGACAGGGCAACGGCGACTATGGCTACACCTTC
V: TRBV12-5; J: TRBJ2-2; D: NA; size: NA; CDR3: CASGLHYAGELFF; DNA: TGTGCTAGTGGTTTGCACTACGCCGGGGAGCTGTTTTTT
V: TRBV6-5; J: TRBJ1-4; D: TRBD1; size: NA; CDR3: CASRRTGTNEKLFF; DNA: TGTGCCAGCAGAAGGACAGGGACTAATGAAAAACTGTTTTTT
V: TRBV30; J: TRBJ1-2; D: NA; size: NA; CDR3: CAAGRVQGMPNYGYTF; DNA: TGTGCCGCGGGGCGGGTTCAGGGCATGCCGAACTATGGCTACACCTTC
V: TRBV7-8; J: TRBJ1-4; D: NA; size: few; CDR3: CASSDGHRDEKLFF; DNA: TGTGCCAGCAGCGACGGACACCGAGATGAAAAACTGTTTTTT
V: TRBV4-1; J: TRBJ1-2; D: TRBD1; size: NA; CDR3: CASSQDRANYGYTF; DNA: TGCGCCAGCAGCCAGGACAGGGCTAACTATGGCTACACCTTC
V: TRBV19; J: TRBJ1-1; D: NA; size: NA; CDR3: CASSIGSLRNTEAFF; DNA: TGTGCCAGTAGTATTGGGAGTTTAAGGAACACTGAAGCTTTCTTT
V: TRBV10-3; J: TRBJ1-1; D: NA; size: NA; CDR3: CAISDGATEAFF; DNA: TGTGCCATCAGTGATGGGGCCACTGAAGCTTTCTTT